These 26 T cell receptor beta chains were sequenced from one sample in a study of T cells in localized non-small cell lung cancer (dated by TCRdb to about 2020). The library was produced with the immunoSEQ multiplex PCR assay. Held by TCRdb, this immuneACCESS table contains in-frame sequences only and omits some clones. Under half of the omission traces to an unresolved V gene where checked; the cause of the rest is unknown. This sample comprises more than 9,000 clones, about 68% of them detected only once. 31% of the sample is taken by the ten largest. The sample in question was peripheral blood, obtained before any cancer treatment. All receptors come from a male donor aged 60 or older with stage I lung adenocarcinoma.

The chain carries TRBV19 and TRBJ2-7; TRBD1 matches at 7 bases. Germline V gene sequence: CDR1 LNHDA, CDR2 SQIVND (reference sequence). V trimming: 4 bases; J trimming: 2 bases; junction bases outside the gene matches: 5. The CDR3 has 14 residues. DNA for the CDR3: TGTGCCAGTAGTAGACTCGGACAGGCCTACGAGCAGTACTTC. Protein product: CASSRLGQAYEQYF.

This clone was seen only once. This chain links TRBV2 with TRBJ2-7; TRBD1 matches at 9 bases. J was trimmed by 3 bases and V by 1 base; bases with no gene match: 4. Per germline, CDR1 SNHLY and CDR2 FYNNEI. The CDR3 runs 15 residues. The CDR3 sequence: CASSEDLTGGYEQYF. The CDR3 DNA is TGTGCCAGCAGTGAAGATTTGACAGGGGGCTACGAGCAGTACTTC. The complete variable domain, with remaining parts taken from reference TRBV2 and TRBJ2-7, reads EPEVTQTPSHQVTQMGQEVILRCVPISNHLYFYWYRQILGQKVEFLVSFYNNEISEKSEIFDDQFSVERPDGSNFTLKIRSTKLEDSAMYFCASSEDLTGGYEQYFGPGTRLTVT.

The count of this clone is one. V usage is TRBV19 and J usage is TRBJ1-1, with TRBD1 matching over 10 bases. The V gene's germline CDR1 is LNHDA and CDR2 SQIVND (reference sequence). CDR3 length: 17 residues. After removal of 3 bases from V and 4 bases from J, the junction contained 11 bases not matched to a gene. This CDR3 reads CASSIDIRTGGPTEAFF. In DNA form, the CDR3 reads TGTGCCAGTAGTATCGACATACGGACAGGGGGGCCCACTGAAGCTTTCTTT.

The sample holds a few counts of this clone. This chain uses TRBV9 with TRBJ2-7, with D perhaps TRBD1 or TRBD2 (5 bases each). This CDR3 contains 13 residues. CDR1 SGDLS and CDR2 YYNGEE come from the germline V gene. V was cut by 4 bases and J by 8 bases, with 16 bases left in between. The CDR3 DNA reads TGTGCCAGCAGCCCAAGGGACGGCTCGAAGCAGTACTTC. Residues: CASSPRDGSKQYF.

The gene calls are TRBV28 and TRBJ1-5; D remains unclear. V dropped 7 bases and J dropped 6 bases, with 19 bases sitting between them. The CDR3 extends over 15 amino acids. Germline assignment: CDR1 MDHEN and CDR2 SYDVKM. The CDR3 is CASIERAKGGQPQHF. The CDR3 bases are TGTGCCAGCATCGAACGCGCGAAGGGCGGTCAGCCCCAGCATTTT. The full variable domain, with the rest looked up from reference TRBV28 and TRBJ1-5, is DVKVTQSSRYLVKRTGEKVFLECVQDMDHENMFWYRQDPGLGLRLIYFSYDVKMKEKGDIPEGYSVSREKKERFSLILESASTNQTSMYLCASIERAKGGQPQHFGDGTRLSIL.

V is TRBV9 and J is TRBJ2-3, with 9 positions matching TRBD2. The J segment lost 6 bases and the V segment lost 4 bases, leaving 6 bases of the junction unmatched. Germline-derived CDR1 and CDR2 are SGDLS and YYNGEE. CDR3 length: 14 amino acids. DNA for the CDR3: TGTGCCAGCAGCTTGCGACTAGCGGCCGATACGCAGTATTTT. Residues: CASSLRLAADTQYF.

This rearrangement joins TRBV7-3 to TRBJ1-5, with a weak D call TRBD1 (5 bases). The germline V and J ends were trimmed by 6 bases and 9 bases, with 12 bases remaining between them. This CDR3 spans 12 amino acids. Per germline, CDR1 SGHTA and CDR2 FQGTGA. The CDR3 sequence is CASRSRVGPQHF. The CDR3 DNA reads as TGTGCCAGCAGGTCCAGGGTAGGGCCCCAGCATTTT. Full variable domain (missing parts from reference TRBV7-3 and TRBJ1-5): GAGVSQTPSNKVTEKGKYVELRCDPISGHTALYWYRQSLGQGPEFLIYFQGTGAADDSGLPNDRFFAVRPEGSVSTLKIQRTERGDSAVYLCASRSRVGPQHFGDGTRLSIL.

V usage is TRBV15 and J usage is TRBJ2-5; D is undetermined. This CDR3 has 15 residues. V gave up 0 bases and J gave up 1 base, with 9 bases separating them. Per the germline V gene, CDR1 is LNHNV and CDR2 is YYDKDF (reference sequence). CDR3 nucleotide sequence: TGTGCCACCAGCAGAGAACTACCATTCCAAGAGACCCAGTACTTC. Residues: CATSRELPFQETQYF.

This clone was found a few times. The chain carries TRBV5-5 and TRBJ2-7, with TRBD1 as a possible D gene (6 bases). Trimming stripped 2 bases from V and 0 bases from J, with 12 bases between. Germline CDR1 is SGHKS and CDR2 is YYEKEE (reference sequence). This CDR3 spans 15 amino acids. The CDR3 is CASSFSGTSSYEQYF. CDR3 DNA sequence: TGTGCCAGCAGCTTTTCAGGGACAAGCTCCTACGAGCAGTACTTC.

This clone occurred once. The V call is TRBV9, the J call TRBJ1-3, with D tentatively TRBD1 (6 bases). Trimming pared 5 bases from V and 4 bases from J, leaving 13 bases between. This CDR3 comprises 14 residues. In germline, CDR1 is SGDLS, CDR2 YYNGEE. The CDR3 DNA follows: TGTGCCAGCAGAGGGGGGCGCCGAGGAAACACCATATATTTT. This encodes CASRGGRRGNTIYF.

This clone was seen more than once but under ten times. V usage is TRBV4-1 and J usage is TRBJ2-1; no definite D call. The V and J ends lost 4 bases and 6 bases respectively, with 19 bases between them. The CDR3 has 16 amino acids. From germline, CDR1 is MGHRA and CDR2 YSYEKL. The CDR3 nucleotides read TGCGCCAGCAGCCGAGAGGTGGCTAGTGAGAGCAATGAGCAGTTCTTC. Its protein product is CASSREVASESNEQFF.

The rearrangement uses TRBV2 and TRBJ1-2, with TRBD1 matching 9 bases. Per germline, CDR1 SNHLY and CDR2 FYNNEI. J lost 7 bases, V lost 10 bases, and 10 bases had no gene match. This CDR3 is built from 13 residues. In DNA form, the CDR3 reads TGTGCCACCGTTGGACAGGGGAGAAGTGGCTACACCTTC. Translating it yields CATVGQGRSGYTF.

The chain is built from TRBV19 and TRBJ2-3; a weak D match, TRBD2 (7 bases). Between the trimmed V and J ends, which lost 1 base and 8 bases, there was a span of 13 bases. The germline V gene encodes CDR1 LNHDA and CDR2 SQIVND (reference sequence). The CDR3 has 14 residues. CDR3 sequence reads: CASSIAGGPGTQYF. The CDR3 region has the DNA TGTGCCAGTAGTATAGCCGGGGGGCCGGGTACGCAGTATTTT.

V and J are TRBV6-5 and TRBJ1-5; D not resolved. The V gene's germline CDR1 is MNHEY and CDR2 SVGAGI. The CDR3 length is 15 residues. Trimming removed 5 bases at V and 0 bases at J, with 11 bases between. Here the CDR3 DNA reads TGTGCCAGCAGTCTTACTCTGAATAGCAATCAGCCCCAGCATTTT. Protein product: CASSLTLNSNQPQHF.

This chain joins TRBV29-1 and TRBJ2-7; unclear D gene. The CDR3 extends over 13 amino acids. V dropped 6 bases and J dropped 3 bases, with 15 bases sitting between them. Germline CDR1 reads SQVTM; CDR2 reads ANQGSEA. CDR3 nucleotides: TGCAGCGTCGATGCAGACGGATACTACGAGCAGTACTTC. Protein product: CSVDADGYYEQYF.

The chain couples TRBV5-4 to TRBJ1-1; 7 bases match TRBD1. The CDR3 is 16 residues long. CDR1 is SGHNT and CDR2 is YYREEE in the germline V gene (reference sequence). V gave up 1 base and J gave up 3 bases; unmatched junction bases: 9. The chain's CDR3 is CASSLRQGKVYTEAFF. The CDR3, as DNA: TGTGCCAGCAGCTTGCGACAGGGCAAGGTGTACACTGAAGCTTTCTTT.

The CDR3 here is CASGDVASSGNTIYF. Written as DNA, the CDR3 is TGCGCCAGCGGGGATGTGGCAAGCTCTGGAAACACCATATATTTT. This chain connects TRBV5-1 to TRBJ1-3; no clear D gene. From germline, CDR1 is SGHRS and CDR2 YFSETQ. The V end lost 7 bases, the J end lost 0 bases, and 14 bases lay between the germline ends. This CDR3 has 15 amino acids.

The V gene is TRBV6-5, the J gene TRBJ1-3; 7 bases are shared with TRBD1. Germline trimming cut 0 bases from V and 4 bases from J; bases unmatched to any gene: 3. Germline V lookup: CDR1 MNHEY, CDR2 SVGAGI. The CDR3 sequence is 15 residues long. The CDR3 is CASSYSDRRGNTIYF. The CDR3 nucleotides read TGTGCCAGCAGTTACTCGGACAGGAGGGGAAACACCATATATTTT.

This chain connects TRBV5-1 to TRBJ1-6, with 7 bases lining up with TRBD1. V was pared by 4 bases and J by 10 bases, with 8 bases of the junction left unmatched. The germline CDR1 and CDR2 sequences are SGHRS and YFSETQ. The CDR3 extends over 14 amino acids. CDR3 nucleotides: TGCGCCAGCAGCAAGGGACAGCTTCCCTCACCCCTCCACTTT. Translated: CASSKGQLPSPLHF. The variable domain in full, completed from reference TRBV5-1 and TRBJ1-6, reads KAGVTQTPRYLIKTRGQQVTLSCSPISGHRSVSWYQQTPGQGLQFLFEYFSETQRNKGNFPGRFSGRQFSNSRSEMNVSTLELGDSALYLCASSKGQLPSPLHFGNGTRLTVT.

In its sample, this clone was seen a few times. The genes are TRBV5-4 and TRBJ1-2; perhaps TRBD1 as D (5 bases). CDR1 SGHNT and CDR2 YYREEE come from the germline V gene (reference sequence). The germline V and J ends were trimmed by 4 bases and 8 bases, with 21 bases remaining between them. The CDR3 spans 15 residues. CDR3 sequence: CASSPGASEEWGYTF. The CDR3 DNA reads TGTGCCAGCAGCCCCGGGGCCTCGGAGGAATGGGGCTACACCTTC.

The chain uses TRBV5-4 and TRBJ2-7, with D perhaps matching TRBD2 (6 bases). The CDR3 loop spans 15 amino acids. The germline V gene has CDR1 SGHNT and CDR2 YYREEE (reference sequence). Trimming pared 6 bases from V and 0 bases from J, leaving 16 bases between. The DNA of the CDR3 is TGTGCCAGCAACCTTCTGGGAGGATTCTCCTACGAGCAGTACTTC. Its translation is CASNLLGGFSYEQYF.

This chain links TRBV28 with TRBJ1-1; 8 bases line up with TRBD1. The germline V gene encodes CDR1 MDHEN and CDR2 SYDVKM. V was pared by 6 bases and J by 5 bases, with 5 bases of the junction left unmatched. This CDR3 is built from 13 residues. The CDR3 DNA is TGTGCCAGCAGGGACAGGGTGGATACTGAAGCTTTCTTT. It is translated as CASRDRVDTEAFF.

V and J are TRBV6-6 and TRBJ2-5; TRBD1 or TRBD2 may be the D gene (6 bases each). CDR3 length: 15 residues. V was pared by 0 bases and J by 4 bases, with 12 bases between. In germline, CDR1 is MNHNY, CDR2 SVGAGI (reference sequence). CDR3 sequence (DNA): TGTGCCAGCAGTTACTCGCCGGGGGCAGGAGAGACCCAGTACTTC. Translating gives CASSYSPGAGETQYF.

V usage is TRBV7-3 and J usage is TRBJ1-1; D uncertain. Germline-derived CDR1 and CDR2 are SGHTA and FQGTGA. The V end lost 5 bases, the J end lost 0 bases, and 19 bases lay between the germline ends. The CDR3 spans 17 residues. DNA of the CDR3: TGTGCCAGCAGCCTCACCCCTAAGGCAGGCTTGAACACTGAAGCTTTCTTT. This gives the protein CASSLTPKAGLNTEAFF.

This clone was observed once. The rearrangement joins TRBV6-6 to TRBJ1-6, with D unclear. Germline loops: CDR1 MNHNY, CDR2 SVGAGI (reference sequence). CDR3 length equals 14 residues. The V gene lost 6 bases and the J gene lost 7 bases, with 13 bases spanning the gap. The CDR3, as DNA: TGTGCCAGCAGAGTACGATCAGAAAATTCACCCCTCCACTTT. Translation: CASRVRSENSPLHF.

The genes are TRBV7-3 and TRBJ2-7, with D possibly matching TRBD1 (6 bases). The CDR3 is made up of 14 amino acids. V was pared by 5 bases and J by 3 bases, with 14 bases between. Germline CDR1 is SGHTA and CDR2 is FQGTGA. DNA for the CDR3: TGTGCCAGCAGCCAAAAGAAGGGGGACTACGAGCAGTACTTC. Protein product: CASSQKKGDYEQYF.